This T cell receptor (beta chain) came from a study of cytomegalovirus exposure and HLA in healthy donors. The CDR3 totals 12 residues. Germline V lookup: CDR1 MNHNS, CDR2 SASEGT. V lost 3 bases and J lost 10; bases outside the gene matches: 3. 60 Vbeta and 13 Jbeta primers were used in PCR. Method: immunoSEQ multiplex PCR; TCRdb's copy keeps in-frame clones and lacks some. The sample shows roughly 220,000 clones, and more than 0.95% sits with its ten largest clones. The chain joins TRBV6-1 to TRBJ2-1, with 7 bases identical to TRBD2. Sequencing used PBMCs. The source is a girl aged 2 to 10 in good health and CMV-seropositive. The CDR3 is CASSESSGEQFF. The CDR3 region has the DNA TGTGCCAGCAGTGAGTCTAGCGGAGAGCAGTTCTTC.